This T cell receptor (beta chain) was sequenced in a study of OX40 agonist ivuxolimab in advanced cancers. Profiling relied on immunoSEQ multiplex PCR, and the TCRdb table lists in-frame clones only, not all of them. The data hold around 62,000 clones, with about 86% observed a single time. The CDR3 consists of 15 residues. Trimming removed 0 bases from V and 2 bases from J, with 11 bases in between. Germline CDR1 is KGHSH and CDR2 is LQKENI. This chain connects TRBV18 to TRBJ2-7; D unclear. The sequences come from CD4+ or CD8+ T cells sorted from blood, collected in a trial of the OX40 agonist ivuxolimab. The TCR comes from an adult with an advanced solid tumor such as melanoma, head and neck, liver or kidney cancer. For the CDR3, the DNA is TGTGCCAGCTCACCACCAGTGGGCCGGGCCTACGAGCAGTACTTC. Its translation: CASSPPVGRAYEQYF. Full variable domain (outside the CDR3, taken from reference TRBV18 and TRBJ2-7): NAGVMQNPRHLVRRRGQEARLRCSPMKGHSHVYWYRQLPEEGLKFMVYLQKENIIDESGMPKERFSAEFPKEGPSILRIQQVVRGDSAAYFCASSPPVGRAYEQYFGPGTRLTVT.